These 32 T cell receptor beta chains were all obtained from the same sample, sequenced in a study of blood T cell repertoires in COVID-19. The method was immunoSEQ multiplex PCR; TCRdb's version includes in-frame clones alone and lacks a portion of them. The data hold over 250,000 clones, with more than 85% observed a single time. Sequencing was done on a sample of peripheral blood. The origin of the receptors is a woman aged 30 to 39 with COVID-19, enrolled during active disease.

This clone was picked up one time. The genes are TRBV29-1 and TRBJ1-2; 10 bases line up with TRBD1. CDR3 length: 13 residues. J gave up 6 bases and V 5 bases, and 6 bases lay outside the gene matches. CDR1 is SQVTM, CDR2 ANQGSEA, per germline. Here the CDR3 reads CSVPRTGGNGYTF. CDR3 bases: TGCAGCGTTCCTAGGACAGGGGGAAATGGCTACACCTTC.

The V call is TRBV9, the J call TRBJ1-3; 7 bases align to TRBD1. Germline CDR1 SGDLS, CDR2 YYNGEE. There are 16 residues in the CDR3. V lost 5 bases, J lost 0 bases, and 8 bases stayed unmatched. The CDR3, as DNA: TGTGCCAGCAGTCCGGGACAGCCTTTCTCTGGAAACACCATATATTTT. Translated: CASSPGQPFSGNTIYF.

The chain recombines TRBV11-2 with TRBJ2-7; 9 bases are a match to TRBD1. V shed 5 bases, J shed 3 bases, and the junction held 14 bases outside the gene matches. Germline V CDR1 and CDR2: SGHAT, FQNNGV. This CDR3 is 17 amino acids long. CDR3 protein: CASSNAGTGTSDYEQYF. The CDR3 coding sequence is TGTGCCAGCAGCAACGCCGGGACAGGGACATCTGACTACGAGCAGTACTTC.

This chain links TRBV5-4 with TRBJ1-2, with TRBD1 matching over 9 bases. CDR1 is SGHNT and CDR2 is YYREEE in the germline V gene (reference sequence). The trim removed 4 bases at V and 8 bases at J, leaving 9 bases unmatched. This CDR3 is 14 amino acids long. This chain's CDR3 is CASSAAGTGYGYTF. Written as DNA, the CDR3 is TGTGCCAGCAGCGCCGCCGGGACAGGGTACGGCTACACCTTC.

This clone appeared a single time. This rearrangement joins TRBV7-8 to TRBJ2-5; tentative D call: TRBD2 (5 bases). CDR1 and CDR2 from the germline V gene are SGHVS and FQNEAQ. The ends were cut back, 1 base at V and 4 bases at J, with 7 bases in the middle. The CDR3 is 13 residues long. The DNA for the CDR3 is TGTGCCAGCAGCTTAGGGGAGCGAGAGACCCAGTACTTC. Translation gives CASSLGERETQYF.

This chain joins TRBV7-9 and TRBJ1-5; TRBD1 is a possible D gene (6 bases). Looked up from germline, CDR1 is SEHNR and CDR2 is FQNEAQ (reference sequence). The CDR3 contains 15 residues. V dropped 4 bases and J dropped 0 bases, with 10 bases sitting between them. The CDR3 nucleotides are TGTGCCAGCAGCTCAGGGGCGGGTAGCAATCAGCCCCAGCATTTT. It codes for CASSSGAGSNQPQHF.

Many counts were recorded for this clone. CDR3 sequence: CASSLDYRQETQYF. The CDR3 coding sequence is TGTGCCAGCAGCTTGGACTACCGGCAAGAGACCCAGTACTTC. The chain employs TRBV5-4 and TRBJ2-5; D call uncertain. The V end lost 0 bases, the J end lost 2 bases, and 8 bases lay between the germline ends. Germline V gives CDR1 SGHNT, CDR2 YYREEE (reference sequence). There are 14 residues in the CDR3. The variable domain in full, completed from reference TRBV5-4 and TRBJ2-5, reads ETGVTQSPTHLIKTRGQQVTLRCSSQSGHNTVSWYQQALGQGPQFIFQYYREEENGRGNFPPRFSGLQFPNYSSELNVNALELDDSALYLCASSLDYRQETQYFGPGTRLLVL.

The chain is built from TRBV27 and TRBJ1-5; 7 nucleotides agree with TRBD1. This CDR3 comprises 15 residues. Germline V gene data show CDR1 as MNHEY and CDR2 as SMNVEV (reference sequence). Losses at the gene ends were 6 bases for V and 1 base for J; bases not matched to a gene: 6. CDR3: CASSIQGPSNQPQHF. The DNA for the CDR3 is TGTGCCAGCAGCATACAGGGGCCGAGCAATCAGCCCCAGCATTTT.

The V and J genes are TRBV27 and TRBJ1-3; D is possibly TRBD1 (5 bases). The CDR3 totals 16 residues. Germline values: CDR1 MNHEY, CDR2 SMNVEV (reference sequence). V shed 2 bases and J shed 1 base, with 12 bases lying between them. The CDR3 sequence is CASSLGLGTSGNTIYF. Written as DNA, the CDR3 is TGTGCCAGCAGTTTAGGCCTCGGGACTTCTGGAAACACCATATATTTT.

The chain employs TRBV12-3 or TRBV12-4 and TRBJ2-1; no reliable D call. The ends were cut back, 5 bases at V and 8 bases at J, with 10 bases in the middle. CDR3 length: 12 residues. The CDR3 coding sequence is TGTGCCAGCAGTCCACTAAGCGATGAGCAGTTCTTC. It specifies CASSPLSDEQFF.

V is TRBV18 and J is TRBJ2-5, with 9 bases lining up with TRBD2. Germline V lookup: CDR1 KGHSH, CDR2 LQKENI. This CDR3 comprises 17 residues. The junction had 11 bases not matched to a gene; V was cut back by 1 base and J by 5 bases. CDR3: CASSPLPPASGTETQYF. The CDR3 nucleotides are TGTGCCAGCTCACCACTTCCCCCCGCTAGCGGGACGGAGACCCAGTACTTC.

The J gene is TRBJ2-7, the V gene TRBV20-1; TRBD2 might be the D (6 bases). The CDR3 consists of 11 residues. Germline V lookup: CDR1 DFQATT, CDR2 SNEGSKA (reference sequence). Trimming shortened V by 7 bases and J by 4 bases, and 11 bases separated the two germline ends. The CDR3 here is CSVRERYEQYF. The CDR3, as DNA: TGCAGTGTCCGGGAGCGATACGAGCAGTACTTC.

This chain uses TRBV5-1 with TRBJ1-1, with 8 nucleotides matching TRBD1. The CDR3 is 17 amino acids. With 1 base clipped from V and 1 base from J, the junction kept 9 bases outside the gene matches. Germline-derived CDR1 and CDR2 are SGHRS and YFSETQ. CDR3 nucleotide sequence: TGCGCCAGCAGCTTGAGAGTTTTTGGACAGGGGAACACTGAAGCTTTCTTT. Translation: CASSLRVFGQGNTEAFF.

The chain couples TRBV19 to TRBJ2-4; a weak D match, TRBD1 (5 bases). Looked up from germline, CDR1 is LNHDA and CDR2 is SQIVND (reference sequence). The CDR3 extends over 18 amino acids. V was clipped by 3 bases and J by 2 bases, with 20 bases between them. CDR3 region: CASSIPSWAGLTKNIQYF. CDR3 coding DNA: TGTGCCAGTAGTATTCCCTCTTGGGCAGGGTTGACCAAAAACATTCAGTACTTC.

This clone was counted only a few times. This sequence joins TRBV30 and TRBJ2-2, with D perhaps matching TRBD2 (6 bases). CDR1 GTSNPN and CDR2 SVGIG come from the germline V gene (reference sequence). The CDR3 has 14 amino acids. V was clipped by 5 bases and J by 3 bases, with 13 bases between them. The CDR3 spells CAWRGGGDTGELFF. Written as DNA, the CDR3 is TGTGCCTGGCGTGGCGGAGGGGACACCGGGGAGCTGTTTTTT.

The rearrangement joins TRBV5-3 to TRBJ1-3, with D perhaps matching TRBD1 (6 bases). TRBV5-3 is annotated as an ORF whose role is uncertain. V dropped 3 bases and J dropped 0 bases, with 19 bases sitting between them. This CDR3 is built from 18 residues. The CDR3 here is CARSSTGCLQRSGNTIYF. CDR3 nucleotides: TGTGCCAGAAGCTCAACAGGGTGCCTTCAACGCTCTGGAAACACCATATATTTT.

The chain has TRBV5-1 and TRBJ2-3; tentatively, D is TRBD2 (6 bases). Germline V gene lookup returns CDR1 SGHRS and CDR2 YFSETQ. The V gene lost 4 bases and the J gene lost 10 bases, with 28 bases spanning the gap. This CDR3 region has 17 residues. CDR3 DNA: TGCGCCAGCAGCCCCTATTCAGGTAGCGGATACGTCCCCCCGCAGTATTTT. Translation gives CASSPYSGSGYVPPQYF.

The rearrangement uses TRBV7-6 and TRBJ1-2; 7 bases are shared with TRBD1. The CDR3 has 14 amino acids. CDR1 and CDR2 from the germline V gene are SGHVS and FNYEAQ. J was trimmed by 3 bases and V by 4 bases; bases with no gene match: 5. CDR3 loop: CASSSQGVDYGYTF. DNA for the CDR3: TGTGCCAGCAGCTCCCAGGGGGTTGACTATGGCTACACCTTC.

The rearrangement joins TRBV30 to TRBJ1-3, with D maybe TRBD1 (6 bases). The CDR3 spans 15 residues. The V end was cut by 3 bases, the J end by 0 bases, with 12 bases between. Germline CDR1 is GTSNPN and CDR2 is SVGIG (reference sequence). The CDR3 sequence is CAWSEGQLSGNTIYF. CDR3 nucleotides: TGTGCCTGGAGCGAGGGACAACTCTCTGGAAACACCATATATTTT.

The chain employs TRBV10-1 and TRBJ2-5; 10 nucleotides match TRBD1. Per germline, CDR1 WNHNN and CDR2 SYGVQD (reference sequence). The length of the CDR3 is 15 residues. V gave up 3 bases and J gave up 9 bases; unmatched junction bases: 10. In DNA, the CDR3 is TGCGCCAGCAGTGATGGGGACAGGGGTCGGGGCGCCCAGTACTTC. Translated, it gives CASSDGDRGRGAQYF.

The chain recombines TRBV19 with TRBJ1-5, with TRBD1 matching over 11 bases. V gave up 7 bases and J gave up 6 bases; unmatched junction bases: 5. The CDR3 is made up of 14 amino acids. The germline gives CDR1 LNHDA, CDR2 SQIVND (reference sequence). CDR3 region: CASTGTGGSQPQHF. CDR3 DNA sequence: TGTGCCAGTACCGGGACAGGGGGGTCTCAGCCCCAGCATTTT.

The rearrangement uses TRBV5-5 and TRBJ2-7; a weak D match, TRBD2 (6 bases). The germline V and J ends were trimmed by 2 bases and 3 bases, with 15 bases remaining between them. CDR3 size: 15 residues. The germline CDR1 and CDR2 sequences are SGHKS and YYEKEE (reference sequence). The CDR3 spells CASSFYSGTGYEQYF. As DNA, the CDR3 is TGTGCCAGCAGCTTTTATAGCGGAACGGGCTACGAGCAGTACTTC.

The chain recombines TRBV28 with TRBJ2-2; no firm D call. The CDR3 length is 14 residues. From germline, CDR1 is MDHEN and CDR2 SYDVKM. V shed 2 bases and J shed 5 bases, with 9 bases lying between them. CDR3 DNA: TGTGCCAGCAGTTTACTGGCCGATACCGGGGAGCTGTTTTTT. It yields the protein CASSLLADTGELFF.

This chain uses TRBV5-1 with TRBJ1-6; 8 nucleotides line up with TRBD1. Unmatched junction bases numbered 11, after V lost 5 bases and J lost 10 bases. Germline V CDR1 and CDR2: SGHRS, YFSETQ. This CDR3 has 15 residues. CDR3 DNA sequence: TGCGCCAGCAGAGCTGACGGACAGGGACTATCACCCCTCCACTTT. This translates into CASRADGQGLSPLHF.

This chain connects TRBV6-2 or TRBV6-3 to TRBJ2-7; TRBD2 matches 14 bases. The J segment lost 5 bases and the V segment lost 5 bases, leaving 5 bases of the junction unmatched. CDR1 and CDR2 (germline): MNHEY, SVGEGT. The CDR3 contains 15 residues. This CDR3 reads CASSSPGLAGDEQYF. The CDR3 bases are TGTGCCAGCAGTAGTCCGGGACTAGCGGGAGACGAGCAGTACTTC.

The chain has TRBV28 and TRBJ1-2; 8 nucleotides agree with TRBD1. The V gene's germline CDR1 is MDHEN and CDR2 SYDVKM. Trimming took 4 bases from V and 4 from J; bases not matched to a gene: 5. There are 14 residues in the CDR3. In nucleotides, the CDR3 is TGTGCCAGCAGTTCCCGGACAGGGACCTATGGCTACACCTTC. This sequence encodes CASSSRTGTYGYTF.

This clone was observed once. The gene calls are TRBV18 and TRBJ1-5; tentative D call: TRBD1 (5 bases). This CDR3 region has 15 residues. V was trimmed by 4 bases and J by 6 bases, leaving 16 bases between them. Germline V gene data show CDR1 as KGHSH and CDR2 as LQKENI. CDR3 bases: TGTGCCAGCTCACTGTCGCGGGGAGGGGTTCAGCCCCAGCATTTT. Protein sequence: CASSLSRGGVQPQHF.

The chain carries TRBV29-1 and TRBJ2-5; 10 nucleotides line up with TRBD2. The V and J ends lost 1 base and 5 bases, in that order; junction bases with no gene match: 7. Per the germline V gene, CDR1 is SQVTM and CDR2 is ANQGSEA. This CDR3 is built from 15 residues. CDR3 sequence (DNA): TGCAGCGTTGAAGTCCAAGCGGGAGGGCCCGAGACCCAGTACTTC. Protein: CSVEVQAGGPETQYF.

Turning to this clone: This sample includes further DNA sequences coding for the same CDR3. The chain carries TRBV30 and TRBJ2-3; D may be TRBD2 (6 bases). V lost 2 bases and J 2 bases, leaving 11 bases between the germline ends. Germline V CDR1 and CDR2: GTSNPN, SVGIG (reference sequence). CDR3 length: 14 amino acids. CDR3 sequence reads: CAWSRDSPTDTQYF. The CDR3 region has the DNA TGTGCCTGGAGTCGGGACTCCCCCACAGATACGCAGTATTTT.

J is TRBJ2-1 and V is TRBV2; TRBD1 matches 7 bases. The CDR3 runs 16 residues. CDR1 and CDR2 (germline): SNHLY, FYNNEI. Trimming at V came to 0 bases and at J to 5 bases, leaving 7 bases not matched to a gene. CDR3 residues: CASSEALRTGDNEQFF. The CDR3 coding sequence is TGTGCCAGCAGTGAAGCACTACGAACAGGGGACAATGAGCAGTTCTTC. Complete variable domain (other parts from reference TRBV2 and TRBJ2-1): EPEVTQTPSHQVTQMGQEVILRCVPISNHLYFYWYRQILGQKVEFLVSFYNNEISEKSEIFDDQFSVERPDGSNFTLKIRSTKLEDSAMYFCASSEALRTGDNEQFFGPGTRLTVL.

CDR3 DNA sequence: TGTGCCAGCAGTGTAAACGGGGGAGAGACCCAGTACTTC. This gives the protein CASSVNGGETQYF. J is TRBJ2-5 and V is TRBV2; the D gene is possibly TRBD2 (6 bases). Germline assignment: CDR1 SNHLY and CDR2 FYNNEI. The CDR3 runs to 13 residues. Trimming pared 4 bases from V and 4 bases from J, leaving 10 bases between.

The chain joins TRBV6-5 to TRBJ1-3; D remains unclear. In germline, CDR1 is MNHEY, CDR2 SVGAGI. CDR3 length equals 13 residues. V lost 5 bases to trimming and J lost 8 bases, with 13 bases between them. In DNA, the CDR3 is TGTGCCAGCAGTAACCGGGATACGGACACCATATATTTT. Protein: CASSNRDTDTIYF.